This T cell receptor beta chain was sequenced during a study of blood T cell repertoires in COVID-19. About the research overall: Italy, Spain and the United States were the sources of the convalescent and acute COVID-19 samples. In each case, the material was cDNA or gDNA derived from T cells, B-cell-depleted T cells, or PBMCs.

Original processing methods: Scientists estimated how many nucleated cells there were by amplifying reference gene primers. Repertoires were generated with immunoSEQ multiplex PCR, while TCRdb's copy carries only in-frame clones and drops some. The V and J calls and clone size were taken over from that table, and D and trimming were inferred from the DNA. The repertoire holds some 140,000 clones, with approximately 79% as singletons. V lost 7 bases and J 3 bases, leaving 7 bases between the germline ends. Germline V gene lookup returns CDR1 LNHDA and CDR2 SQIVND (reference sequence). The CDR3 is 12 amino acids.

The receptor was derived from a man in his 60s with acute or convalescent COVID-19. The rearrangement uses TRBV19 and TRBJ2-1, with D possibly matching TRBD1 (5 bases). The sample taken for sequencing was peripheral blood. The CDR3 nucleotides are TGTGCCAGTAATCAGGGCTACAATGAGCAGTTCTTC. Translating it yields CASNQGYNEQFF.